The 15 T cell receptor beta chains in this list originate from one sample, sequenced in a study of cytomegalovirus exposure and HLA in healthy donors. Primers for the PCR totalled 60 Vbeta and 13 Jbeta. Assay used: immunoSEQ multiplex PCR; TCRdb lists only in-frame clones, some missing. The table includes around 150,000 clones, roughly 82% detected once. Sequenced sample: PBMCs. Every receptor here comes from a woman aged 45-65 years in good health and CMV-seropositive.

This chain connects TRBV6-5 to TRBJ2-7, with TRBD2 as a possible D gene (7 bases). Trimming took off 0 bases at V and 7 bases at J, with 13 bases between the two ends. The CDR3 has 14 residues. The germline V gene encodes CDR1 MNHEY and CDR2 SVGAGI. The CDR3 loop reads CASSYSGEGGEQYF. CDR3 DNA sequence: TGTGCCAGCAGTTACTCGGGGGAGGGGGGGGAGCAGTACTTC.

This clone is a singleton in its sample. The rearrangement uses TRBV7-9 and TRBJ2-5; D gene ambiguous. The CDR3 sequence is 16 residues long. The germline V gene has CDR1 SEHNR and CDR2 FQNEAQ (reference sequence). Trimming shortened V by 5 bases and J by 4 bases, and 20 bases separated the two germline ends. CDR3 region: CASSPRLIMPGETQYF. CDR3 in DNA: TGTGCCAGCAGCCCCCGCCTCATCATGCCGGGAGAGACCCAGTACTTC.

The J gene is TRBJ2-5, the V gene TRBV6-1, with 7 bases identical to TRBD1. Unmatched junction bases numbered 8, after V lost 9 bases and J lost 1 base. From germline, CDR1 is MNHNS and CDR2 SASEGT. CDR3 length: 14 residues. The DNA for the CDR3 is TGTGCCAGTACCCCCGGGACAGCCCAAGAGACCCAGTACTTC. It encodes CASTPGTAQETQYF.

The chain combines TRBV2 with TRBJ1-2; 7 bases line up with TRBD1. The CDR3 totals 15 residues. The V gene end was trimmed by 6 bases and the J gene end by 6 bases; junction bases not matched to a gene: 13. Germline V gene sequence: CDR1 SNHLY, CDR2 FYNNEI. CDR3 sequence: CASSLTGSGSNGYTF. In DNA, the CDR3 is TGTGCCAGCAGCCTGACAGGGAGTGGGAGTAATGGCTACACCTTC.

In this sample, this clone turned up a few times. The chain employs TRBV30 and TRBJ2-5; unclear D gene. Between the trimmed V and J ends, which lost 0 bases and 5 bases, there was a span of 7 bases. Germline-derived CDR1 and CDR2 are GTSNPN and SVGIG (reference sequence). The CDR3 covers 12 residues. The CDR3 region is CAWSVVSETQYF. The CDR3 coding sequence is TGTGCCTGGAGTGTCGTTAGCGAGACCCAGTACTTC.

The chain recombines TRBV4-1 with TRBJ2-5; D might be TRBD1 (6 bases). The ends were cut back, 1 base at V and 5 bases at J, with 17 bases in the middle. Germline CDR1 and CDR2: MGHRA and YSYEKL. This CDR3 has 16 residues. CDR3 nucleotide sequence: TGCGCCAGCAGCCAAGTTGGCGGCTTTGGGGGCGAGACCCAGTACTTC. This gives the protein CASSQVGGFGGETQYF.

The rearrangement uses TRBV6-6 and TRBJ1-1, with no clear D. The CDR3 is made up of 11 amino acids. The germline gives CDR1 MNHNY, CDR2 SVGAGI (reference sequence). V was clipped by 6 bases and J by 2 bases, with 4 bases between them. The CDR3 DNA follows: TGTGCCAGCAGCGTCAACACTGAAGCTTTCTTT. Translation: CASSVNTEAFF.

In DNA, the CDR3 is TGTGCTAGTGGTTCAACACAGGGAGATGAAGCTTTCTTT. Its protein product is CASGSTQGDEAFF. The rearrangement links TRBV12-5 to TRBJ1-1, with a weak D call TRBD1 (6 bases). This CDR3 is built from 13 residues. The V end lost 4 bases, the J end lost 7 bases, and 13 bases lay between the germline ends. The germline V gene has CDR1 LGHNT and CDR2 FRNRAP.

This chain links TRBV5-1 with TRBJ2-5; 7 nucleotides line up with TRBD1. The CDR3 covers 14 residues. J was trimmed by 5 bases and V by 4 bases; bases with no gene match: 8. CDR1 and CDR2 (germline): SGHRS, YFSETQ. In nucleotides, the CDR3 is TGCGCCAGCAGCCCAACAGGGGTTTGGGAGACCCAGTACTTC. This sequence encodes CASSPTGVWETQYF.

This clone was observed a few times. The chain joins TRBV6-5 to TRBJ1-1; D is unresolved. The V and J ends lost 6 bases and 5 bases respectively, with 13 bases between them. The length of the CDR3 is 13 residues. Germline V lookup: CDR1 MNHEY, CDR2 SVGAGI. This CDR3 reads CASRWREETEAFF. CDR3 nucleotides: TGTGCCAGCAGATGGAGGGAGGAAACTGAAGCTTTCTTT.

This sequence joins TRBV30 and TRBJ1-2; perhaps TRBD1 as D (5 bases). Per germline, CDR1 GTSNPN and CDR2 SVGIG (reference sequence). V dropped 4 bases and J dropped 8 bases, with 11 bases sitting between them. The CDR3 totals 11 residues. The CDR3, as DNA: TGTGCCTGGACCACGGGGGGAGGCTACACCTTC. Its protein product is CAWTTGGGYTF.

The chain combines TRBV19 with TRBJ2-7; 8 bases line up with TRBD2. V lost 6 bases, J lost 6 bases, and 16 bases stayed unmatched. The V gene's germline CDR1 is LNHDA and CDR2 SQIVND (reference sequence). There are 16 residues in the CDR3. The CDR3 is CASRLRGDRLGVEQYF. CDR3 DNA: TGTGCCAGTAGGTTGCGGGGGGACCGCCTTGGTGTCGAGCAGTACTTC.

CDR3 protein: CASSLKGQGYNEQFF. In DNA, the CDR3 is TGTGCCAGCAGCTTAAAGGGACAGGGCTACAATGAGCAGTTCTTC. This sequence joins TRBV13 and TRBJ2-1; TRBD1 matches 9 bases. Germline values: CDR1 PRHDT, CDR2 FYEKMQ (reference sequence). The junction had 2 bases not matched to a gene; V was cut back by 2 bases and J by 3 bases. The CDR3 has 15 residues. Based on the CDR3 plus reference TRBV13 and TRBJ2-1, the full variable domain is AAGVIQSPRHLIKEKRETATLKCYPIPRHDTVYWYQQGPGQDPQFLISFYEKMQSDKGSIPDRFSAQQFSDYHSELNMSSLELGDSALYFCASSLKGQGYNEQFFGPGTRLTVL.

The chain is built from TRBV6-5 and TRBJ1-1; D is unclear. Germline values: CDR1 MNHEY, CDR2 SVGAGI. V was trimmed by 5 bases and J by 10 bases, leaving 17 bases between them. CDR3 length: 13 amino acids. In DNA, the CDR3 is TGTGCCAGCAGTGAAGCCGGGGTCCGAGGAGCTTTCTTT. It yields the protein CASSEAGVRGAFF.

The V gene is TRBV19, the J gene TRBJ1-1, with 7 bases matching TRBD1. This CDR3 is built from 13 residues. Germline V gene lookup returns CDR1 LNHDA and CDR2 SQIVND (reference sequence). The V and J ends lost 7 bases and 7 bases, in that order; junction bases with no gene match: 9. In nucleotides, the CDR3 is TGTGCCAGTACCACCGACAGGGCCCTTGAAGCTTTCTTT. Translation gives CASTTDRALEAFF.